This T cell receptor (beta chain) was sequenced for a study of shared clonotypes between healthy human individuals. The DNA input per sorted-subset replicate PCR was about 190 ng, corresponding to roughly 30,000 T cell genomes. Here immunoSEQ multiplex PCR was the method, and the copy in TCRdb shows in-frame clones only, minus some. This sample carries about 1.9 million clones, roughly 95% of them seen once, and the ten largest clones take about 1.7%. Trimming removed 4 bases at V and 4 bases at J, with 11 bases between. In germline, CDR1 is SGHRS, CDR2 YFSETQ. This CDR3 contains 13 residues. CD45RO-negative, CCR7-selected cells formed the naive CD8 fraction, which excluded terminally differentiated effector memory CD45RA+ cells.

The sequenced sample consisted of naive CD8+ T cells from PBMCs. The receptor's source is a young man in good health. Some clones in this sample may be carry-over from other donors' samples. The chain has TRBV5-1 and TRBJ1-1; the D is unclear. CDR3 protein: CASSQEMTTEAFF. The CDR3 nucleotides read TGCGCCAGCAGCCAAGAGATGACCACTGAAGCTTTCTTT.